This T cell receptor beta chain was identified in a study of PD-L1 blockade in urothelial cancer. The templates were synthetic TCR analogs, and they were spiked into each PCR. Assay used: immunoSEQ multiplex PCR; TCRdb lists only in-frame clones, some missing. The table has around 40,000 clones, about four fifths seen once. Time point described: peripheral blood 6 weeks after treatment start. Per germline, CDR1 SNHLY and CDR2 FYNNEI. This CDR3 has 13 residues. V shed 7 bases and J 5 bases; nucleotides not matched to a gene: 3. The TCR sequence derives from a man between 60 and 70 years old with urothelial cancer. The starting material was PBMCs, obtained around atezolizumab (anti-PD-L1) treatment. The chain combines TRBV2 with TRBJ1-5; 9 bases are shared with TRBD1. This CDR3 is CASIGDRDQPQHF. CDR3 DNA sequence: TGTGCCAGCATAGGGGACAGGGATCAGCCCCAGCATTTT.